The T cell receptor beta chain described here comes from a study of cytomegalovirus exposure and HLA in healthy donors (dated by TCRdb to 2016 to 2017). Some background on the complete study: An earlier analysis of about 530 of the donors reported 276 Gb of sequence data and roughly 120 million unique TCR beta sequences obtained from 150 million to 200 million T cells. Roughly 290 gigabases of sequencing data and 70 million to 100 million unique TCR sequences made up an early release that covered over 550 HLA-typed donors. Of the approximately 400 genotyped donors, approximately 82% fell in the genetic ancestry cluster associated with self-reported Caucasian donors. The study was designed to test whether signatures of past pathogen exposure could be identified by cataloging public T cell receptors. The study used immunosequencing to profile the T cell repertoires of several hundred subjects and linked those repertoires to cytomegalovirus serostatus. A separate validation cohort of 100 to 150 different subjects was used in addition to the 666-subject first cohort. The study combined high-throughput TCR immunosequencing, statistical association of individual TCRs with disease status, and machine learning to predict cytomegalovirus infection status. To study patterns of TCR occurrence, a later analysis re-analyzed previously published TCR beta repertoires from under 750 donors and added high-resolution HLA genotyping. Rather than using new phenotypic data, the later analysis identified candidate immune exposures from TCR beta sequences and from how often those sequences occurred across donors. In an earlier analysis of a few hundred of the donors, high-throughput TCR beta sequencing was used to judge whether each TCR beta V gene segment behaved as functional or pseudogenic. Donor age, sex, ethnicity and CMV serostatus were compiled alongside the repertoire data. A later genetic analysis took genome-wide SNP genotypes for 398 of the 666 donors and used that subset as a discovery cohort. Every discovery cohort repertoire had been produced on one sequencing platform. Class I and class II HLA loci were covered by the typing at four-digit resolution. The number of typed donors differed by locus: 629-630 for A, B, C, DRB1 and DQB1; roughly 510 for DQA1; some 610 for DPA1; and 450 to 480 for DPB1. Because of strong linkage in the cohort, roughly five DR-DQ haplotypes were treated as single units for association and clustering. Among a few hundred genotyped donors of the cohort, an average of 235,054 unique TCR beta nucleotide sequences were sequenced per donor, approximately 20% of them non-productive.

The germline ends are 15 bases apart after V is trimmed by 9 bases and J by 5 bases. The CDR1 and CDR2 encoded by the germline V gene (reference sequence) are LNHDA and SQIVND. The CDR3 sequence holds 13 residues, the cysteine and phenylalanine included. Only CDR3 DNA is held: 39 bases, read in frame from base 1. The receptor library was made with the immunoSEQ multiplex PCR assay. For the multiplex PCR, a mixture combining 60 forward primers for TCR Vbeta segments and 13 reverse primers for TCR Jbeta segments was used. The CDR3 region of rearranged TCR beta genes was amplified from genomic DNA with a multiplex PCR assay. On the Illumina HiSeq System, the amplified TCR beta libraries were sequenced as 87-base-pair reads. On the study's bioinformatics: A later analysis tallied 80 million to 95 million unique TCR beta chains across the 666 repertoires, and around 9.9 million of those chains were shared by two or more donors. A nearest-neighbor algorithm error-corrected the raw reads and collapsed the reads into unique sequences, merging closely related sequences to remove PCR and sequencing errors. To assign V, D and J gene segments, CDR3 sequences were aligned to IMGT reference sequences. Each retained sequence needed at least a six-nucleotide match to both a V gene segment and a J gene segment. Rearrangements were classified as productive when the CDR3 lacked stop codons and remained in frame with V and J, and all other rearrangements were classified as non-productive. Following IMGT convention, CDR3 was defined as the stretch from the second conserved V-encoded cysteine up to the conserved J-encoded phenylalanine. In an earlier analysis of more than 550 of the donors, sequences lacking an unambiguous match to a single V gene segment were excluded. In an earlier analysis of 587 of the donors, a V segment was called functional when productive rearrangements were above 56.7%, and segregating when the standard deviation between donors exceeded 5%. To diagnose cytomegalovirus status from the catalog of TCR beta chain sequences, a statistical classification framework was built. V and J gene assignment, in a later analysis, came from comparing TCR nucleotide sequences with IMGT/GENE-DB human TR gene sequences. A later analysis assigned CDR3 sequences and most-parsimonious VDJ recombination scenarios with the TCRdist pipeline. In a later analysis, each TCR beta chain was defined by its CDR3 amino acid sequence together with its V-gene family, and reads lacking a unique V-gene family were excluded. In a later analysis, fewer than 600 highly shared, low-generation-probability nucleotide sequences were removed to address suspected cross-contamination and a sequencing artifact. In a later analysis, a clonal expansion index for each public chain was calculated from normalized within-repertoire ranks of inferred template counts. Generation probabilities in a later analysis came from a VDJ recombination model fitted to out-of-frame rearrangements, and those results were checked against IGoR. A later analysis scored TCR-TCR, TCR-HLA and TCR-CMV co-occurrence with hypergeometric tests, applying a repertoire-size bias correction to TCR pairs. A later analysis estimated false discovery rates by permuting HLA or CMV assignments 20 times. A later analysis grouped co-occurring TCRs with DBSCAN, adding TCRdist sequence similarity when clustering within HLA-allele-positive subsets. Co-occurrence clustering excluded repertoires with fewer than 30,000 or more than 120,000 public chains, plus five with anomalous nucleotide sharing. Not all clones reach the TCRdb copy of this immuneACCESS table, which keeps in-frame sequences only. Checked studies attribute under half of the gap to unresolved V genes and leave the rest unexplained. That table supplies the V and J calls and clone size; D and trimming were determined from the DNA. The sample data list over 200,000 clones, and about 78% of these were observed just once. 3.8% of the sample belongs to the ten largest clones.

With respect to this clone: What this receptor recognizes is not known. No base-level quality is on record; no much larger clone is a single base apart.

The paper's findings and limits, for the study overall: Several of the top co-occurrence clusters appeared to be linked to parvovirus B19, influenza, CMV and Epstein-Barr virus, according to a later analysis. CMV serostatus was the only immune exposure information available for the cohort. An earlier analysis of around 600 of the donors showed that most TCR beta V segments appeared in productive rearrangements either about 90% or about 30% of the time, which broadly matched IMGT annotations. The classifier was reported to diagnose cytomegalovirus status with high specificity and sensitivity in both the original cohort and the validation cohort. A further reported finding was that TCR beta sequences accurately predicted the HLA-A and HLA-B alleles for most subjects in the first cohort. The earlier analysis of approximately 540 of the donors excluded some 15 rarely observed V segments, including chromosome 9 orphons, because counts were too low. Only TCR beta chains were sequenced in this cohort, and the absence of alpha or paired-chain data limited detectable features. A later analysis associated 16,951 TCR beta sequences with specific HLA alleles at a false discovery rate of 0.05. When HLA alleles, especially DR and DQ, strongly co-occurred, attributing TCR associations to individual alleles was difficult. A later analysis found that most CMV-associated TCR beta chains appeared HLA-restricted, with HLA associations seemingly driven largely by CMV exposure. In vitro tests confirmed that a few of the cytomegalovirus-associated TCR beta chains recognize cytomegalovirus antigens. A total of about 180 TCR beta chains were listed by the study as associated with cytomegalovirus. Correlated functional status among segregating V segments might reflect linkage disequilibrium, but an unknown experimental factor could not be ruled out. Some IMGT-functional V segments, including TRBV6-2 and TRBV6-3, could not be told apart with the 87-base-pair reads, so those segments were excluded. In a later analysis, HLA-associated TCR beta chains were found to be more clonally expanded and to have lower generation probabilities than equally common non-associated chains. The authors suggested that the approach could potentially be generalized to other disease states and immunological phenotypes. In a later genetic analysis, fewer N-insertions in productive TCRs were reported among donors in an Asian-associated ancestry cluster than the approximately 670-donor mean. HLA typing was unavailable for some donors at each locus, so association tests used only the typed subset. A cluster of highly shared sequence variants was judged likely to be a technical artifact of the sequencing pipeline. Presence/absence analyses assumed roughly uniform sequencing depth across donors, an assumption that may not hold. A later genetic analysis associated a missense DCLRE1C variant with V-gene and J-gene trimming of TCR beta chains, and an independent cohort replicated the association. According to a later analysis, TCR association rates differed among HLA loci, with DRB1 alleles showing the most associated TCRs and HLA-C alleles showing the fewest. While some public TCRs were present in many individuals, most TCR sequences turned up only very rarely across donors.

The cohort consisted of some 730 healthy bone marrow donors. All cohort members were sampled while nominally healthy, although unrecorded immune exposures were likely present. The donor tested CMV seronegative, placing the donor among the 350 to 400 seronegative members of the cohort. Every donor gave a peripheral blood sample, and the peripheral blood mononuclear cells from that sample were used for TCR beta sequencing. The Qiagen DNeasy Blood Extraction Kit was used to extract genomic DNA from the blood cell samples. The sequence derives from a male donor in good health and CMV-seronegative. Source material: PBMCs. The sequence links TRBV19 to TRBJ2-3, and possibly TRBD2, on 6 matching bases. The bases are TGTGCCAGCGGGAGCTCGACGCAAGATACGCAGTATTTT. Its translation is CASGSSTQDTQYF.